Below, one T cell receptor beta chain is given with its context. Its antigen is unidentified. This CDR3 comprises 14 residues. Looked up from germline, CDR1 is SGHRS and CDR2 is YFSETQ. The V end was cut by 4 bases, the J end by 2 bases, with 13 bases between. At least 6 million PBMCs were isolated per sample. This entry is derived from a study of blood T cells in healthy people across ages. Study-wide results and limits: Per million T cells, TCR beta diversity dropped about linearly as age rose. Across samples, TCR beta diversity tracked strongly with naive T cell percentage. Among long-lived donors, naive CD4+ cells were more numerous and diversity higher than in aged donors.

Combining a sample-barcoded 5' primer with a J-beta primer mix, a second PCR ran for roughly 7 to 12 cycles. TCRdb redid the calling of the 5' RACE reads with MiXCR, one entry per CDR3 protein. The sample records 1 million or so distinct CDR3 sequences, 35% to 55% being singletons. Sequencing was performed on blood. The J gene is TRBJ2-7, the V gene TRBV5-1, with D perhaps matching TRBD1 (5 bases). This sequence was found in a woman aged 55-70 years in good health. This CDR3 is CASSPGDRPYEQYF. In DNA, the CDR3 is TGCGCCAGCAGCCCTGGCGACAGACCCTACGAGCAGTACTTC.